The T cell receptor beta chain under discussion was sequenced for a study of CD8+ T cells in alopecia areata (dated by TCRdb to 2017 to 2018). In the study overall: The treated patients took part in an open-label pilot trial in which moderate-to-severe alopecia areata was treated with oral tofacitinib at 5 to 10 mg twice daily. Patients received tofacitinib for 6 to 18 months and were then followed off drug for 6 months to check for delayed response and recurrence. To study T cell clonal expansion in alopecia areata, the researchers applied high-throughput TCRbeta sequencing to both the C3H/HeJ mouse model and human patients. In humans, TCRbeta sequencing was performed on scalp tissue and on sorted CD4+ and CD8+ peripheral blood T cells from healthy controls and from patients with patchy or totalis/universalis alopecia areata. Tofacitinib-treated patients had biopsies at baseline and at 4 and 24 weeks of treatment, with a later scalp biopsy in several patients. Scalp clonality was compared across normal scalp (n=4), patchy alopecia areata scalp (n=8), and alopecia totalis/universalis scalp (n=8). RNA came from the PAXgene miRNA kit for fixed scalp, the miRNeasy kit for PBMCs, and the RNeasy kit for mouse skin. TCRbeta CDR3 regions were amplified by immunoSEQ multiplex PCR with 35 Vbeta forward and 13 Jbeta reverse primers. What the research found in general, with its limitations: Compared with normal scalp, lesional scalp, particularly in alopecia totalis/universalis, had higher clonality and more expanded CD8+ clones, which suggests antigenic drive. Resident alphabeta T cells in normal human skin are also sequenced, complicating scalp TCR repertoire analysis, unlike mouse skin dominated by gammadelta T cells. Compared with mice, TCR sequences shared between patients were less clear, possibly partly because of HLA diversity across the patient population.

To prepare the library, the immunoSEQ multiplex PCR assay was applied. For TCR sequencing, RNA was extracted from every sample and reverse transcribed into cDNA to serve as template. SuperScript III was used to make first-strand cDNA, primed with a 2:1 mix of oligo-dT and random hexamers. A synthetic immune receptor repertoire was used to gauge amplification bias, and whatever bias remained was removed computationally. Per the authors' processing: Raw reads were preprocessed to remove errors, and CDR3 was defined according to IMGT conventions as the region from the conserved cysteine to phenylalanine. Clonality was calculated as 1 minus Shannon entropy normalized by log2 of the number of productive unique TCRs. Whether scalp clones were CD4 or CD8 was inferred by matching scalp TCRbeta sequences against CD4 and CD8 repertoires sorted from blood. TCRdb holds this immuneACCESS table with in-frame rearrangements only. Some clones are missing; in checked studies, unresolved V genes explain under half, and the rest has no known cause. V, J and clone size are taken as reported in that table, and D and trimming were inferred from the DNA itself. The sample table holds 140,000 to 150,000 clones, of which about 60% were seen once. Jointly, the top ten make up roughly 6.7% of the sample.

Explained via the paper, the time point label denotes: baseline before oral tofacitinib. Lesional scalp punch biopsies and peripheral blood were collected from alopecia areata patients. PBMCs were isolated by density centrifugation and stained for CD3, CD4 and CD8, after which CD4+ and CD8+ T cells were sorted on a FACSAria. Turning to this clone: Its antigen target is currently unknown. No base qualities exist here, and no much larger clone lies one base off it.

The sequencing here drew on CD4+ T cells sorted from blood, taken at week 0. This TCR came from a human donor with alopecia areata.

The CDR3 corresponds to CASSLRGSNTGELFF. The DNA sequence is TGTGCCAGCAGCTTAAGGGGTTCGAACACCGGGGAGCTGTTTTTT. Recombination connected TRBV7-9 to TRBJ2-2; matching of 5 bases hints at TRBD1 as the D gene. Spanning cysteine to phenylalanine, the CDR3 consists of 15 amino acids. Of all the DNA, just the CDR3 is kept, 45 bases in frame from base 1. V and J are truncated by 2 bases and 0 bases respectively, leaving an intervening sequence of 7 bases. According to the germline V gene (reference sequence), CDR1 reads SEHNR and CDR2 reads FQNEAQ.